This TCR beta chain was found in a study of blood T cell repertoires in COVID-19. Overall study context: The United States, Italy and Spain provided the acute and convalescent COVID-19 samples. Sources were T cells, B-cell-depleted T cells, or PBMCs; the material itself was cDNA or gDNA.

How the authors handled the data: Reference gene primer amplification yielded estimated nucleated cell counts. Profiled with immunoSEQ multiplex PCR; TCRdb holds only in-frame clones, not every one. The DNA gave D and trimming, while V, J and clone size come from that table. Among 150,000 to 190,000 clones listed, 70% to 90% were seen once. Per the germline V gene, CDR1 is SGHTA and CDR2 is FQGNSA. Trimming removed 8 bases at V and 2 bases at J, with 7 bases between. The CDR3 contains 12 residues. The origin of this receptor is a woman in her sixties or seventies with acute or convalescent COVID-19. This sequence joins TRBV7-2 and TRBJ1-5, with a tentative D call TRBD1 (5 bases). The sequencing input was peripheral blood. CDR3 DNA: TGTGCCAGCGGCAGGGGCAATCAGCCCCAGCATTTT. Translated: CASGRGNQPQHF.